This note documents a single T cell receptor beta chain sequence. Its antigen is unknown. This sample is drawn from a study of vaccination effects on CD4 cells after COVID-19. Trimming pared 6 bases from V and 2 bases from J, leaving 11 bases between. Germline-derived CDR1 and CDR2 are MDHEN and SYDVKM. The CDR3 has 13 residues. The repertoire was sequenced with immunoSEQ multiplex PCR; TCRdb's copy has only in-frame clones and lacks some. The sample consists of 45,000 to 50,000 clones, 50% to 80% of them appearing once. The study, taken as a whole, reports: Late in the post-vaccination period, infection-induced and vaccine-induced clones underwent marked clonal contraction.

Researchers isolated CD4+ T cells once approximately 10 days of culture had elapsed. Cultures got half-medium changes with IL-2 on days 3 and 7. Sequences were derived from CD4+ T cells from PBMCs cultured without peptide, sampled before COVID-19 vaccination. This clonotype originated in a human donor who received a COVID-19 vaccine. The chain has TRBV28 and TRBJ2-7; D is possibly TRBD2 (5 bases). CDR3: CASRPGMAYEQYF. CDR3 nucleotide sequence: TGTGCCAGCAGGCCCGGGATGGCCTACGAGCAGTACTTC.